A single sample gave rise to the 3 T cell receptor beta chains below, sequenced in a study of blood T cell repertoires in COVID-19. The table came from immunoSEQ multiplex PCR; TCRdb's copy has only in-frame clones and leaves some out. The repertoire includes about 280,000 clones, approximately 88% of them detected once, and approximately 8.5% sits in the top ten. The specimen was peripheral blood. These receptors were taken from a man between 18 and 29 years old with active or convalescent COVID-19.

The rearrangement links TRBV4-1 to TRBJ1-3; 8 positions match TRBD1. Germline values: CDR1 MGHRA, CDR2 YSYEKL. V trimming: 2 bases; J trimming: 4 bases; junction bases outside the gene matches: 7. The CDR3 totals 16 residues. The CDR3 reads CASSQPGQGAGNTIYF. CDR3 DNA sequence: TGCGCCAGCAGCCAACCTGGACAGGGTGCGGGAAACACCATATATTTT.

This clone showed up just a few times. V and J are TRBV6-5 and TRBJ2-5; 8 nucleotides align to TRBD2. CDR1 and CDR2 (germline): MNHEY, SVGAGI. CDR3 length: 15 amino acids. With 5 bases clipped from V and 2 bases from J, the junction kept 7 bases outside the gene matches. This chain's CDR3 is CASSPLRGAQETQYF. DNA of the CDR3: TGTGCCAGCAGTCCTTTGCGGGGGGCACAAGAGACCCAGTACTTC.

The chain has TRBV4-1 and TRBJ1-6; D not resolved. Germline CDR1 and CDR2: MGHRA and YSYEKL. V was cut by 6 bases and J by 0 bases, with 12 bases left in between. The CDR3 contains 16 residues. The CDR3 region is CASSRTLSSYNSPLHF. The CDR3 coding sequence is TGCGCCAGCAGTCGCACTCTTAGCTCCTATAATTCACCCCTCCACTTT.